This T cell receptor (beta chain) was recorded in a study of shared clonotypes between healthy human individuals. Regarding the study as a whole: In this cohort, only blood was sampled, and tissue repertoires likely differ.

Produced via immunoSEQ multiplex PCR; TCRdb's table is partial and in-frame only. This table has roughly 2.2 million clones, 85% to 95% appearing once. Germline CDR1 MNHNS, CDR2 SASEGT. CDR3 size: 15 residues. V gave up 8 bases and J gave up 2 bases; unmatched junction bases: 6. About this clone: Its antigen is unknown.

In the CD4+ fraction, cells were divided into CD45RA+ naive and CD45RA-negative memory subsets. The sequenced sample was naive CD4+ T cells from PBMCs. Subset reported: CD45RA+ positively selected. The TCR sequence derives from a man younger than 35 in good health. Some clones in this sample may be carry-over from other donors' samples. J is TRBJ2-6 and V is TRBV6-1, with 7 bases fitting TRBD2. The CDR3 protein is CASDGRGAGANVLTF. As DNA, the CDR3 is TGTGCCAGCGATGGACGGGGGGCTGGGGCCAACGTCCTGACTTTC.